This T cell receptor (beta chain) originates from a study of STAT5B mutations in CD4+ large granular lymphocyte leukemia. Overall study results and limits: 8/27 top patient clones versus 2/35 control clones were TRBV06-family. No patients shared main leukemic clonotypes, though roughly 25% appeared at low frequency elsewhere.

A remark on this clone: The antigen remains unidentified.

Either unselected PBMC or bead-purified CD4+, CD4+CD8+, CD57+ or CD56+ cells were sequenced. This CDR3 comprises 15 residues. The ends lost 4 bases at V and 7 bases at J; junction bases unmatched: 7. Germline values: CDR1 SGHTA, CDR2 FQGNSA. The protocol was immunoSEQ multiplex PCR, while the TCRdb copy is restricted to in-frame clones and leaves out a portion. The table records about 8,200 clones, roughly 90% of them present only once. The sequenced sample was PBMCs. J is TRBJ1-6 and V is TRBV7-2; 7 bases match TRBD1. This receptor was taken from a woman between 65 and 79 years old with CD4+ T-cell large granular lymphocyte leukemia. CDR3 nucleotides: TGTGCCAGCAGCTCTAACAGGGGATCCAATTCACCCCTCCACTTT. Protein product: CASSSNRGSNSPLHF. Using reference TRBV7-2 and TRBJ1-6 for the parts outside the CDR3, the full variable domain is GAGVSQSPSNKVTEKGKDVELRCDPISGHTALYWYRQSLGQGLEFLIYFQGNSAPDKSGLPSDRFSAERTGGSVSTLTIQRTQQEDSAVYLCASSSNRGSNSPLHFGNGTRLTVT.